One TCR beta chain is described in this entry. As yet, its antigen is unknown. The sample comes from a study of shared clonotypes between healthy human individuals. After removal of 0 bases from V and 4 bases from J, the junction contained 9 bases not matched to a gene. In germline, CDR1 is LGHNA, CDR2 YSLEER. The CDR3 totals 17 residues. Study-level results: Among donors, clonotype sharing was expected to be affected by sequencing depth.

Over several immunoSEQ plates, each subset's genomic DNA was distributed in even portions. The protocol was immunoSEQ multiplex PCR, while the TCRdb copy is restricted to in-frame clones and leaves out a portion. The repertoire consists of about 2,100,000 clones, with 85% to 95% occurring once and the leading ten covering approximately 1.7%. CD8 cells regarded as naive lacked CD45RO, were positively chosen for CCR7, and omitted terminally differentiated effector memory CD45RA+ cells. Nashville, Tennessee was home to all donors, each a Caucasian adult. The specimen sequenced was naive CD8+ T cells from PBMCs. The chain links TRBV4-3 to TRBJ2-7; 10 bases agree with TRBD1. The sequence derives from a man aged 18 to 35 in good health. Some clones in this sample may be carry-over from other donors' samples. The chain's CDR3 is CASSQDIGTGVAYEQYF. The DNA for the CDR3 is TGCGCCAGCAGCCAAGATATTGGGACAGGGGTTGCGTACGAGCAGTACTTC.